This entry lists 3 T cell receptor beta chains sequenced from one sample in a study of low-dose radiotherapy and immunotherapy resistance in tumors. TRAV- and TRBV-specific primers primed first-strand cDNA, covering alpha and beta chains. Amplification, which lasted 20 to 25 PCR cycles, used a constant-region primer and V-primer adapter to amplify TCRs. TCRdb re-called the reads with MiXCR, one entry per CDR3 protein. The sample consists of under 7,000 distinct CDR3 sequences, about four fifths of them appearing once. These receptors originate from a human donor with advanced metastatic prostate, ovarian, gallbladder or colorectal cancer (not recorded which). This table probably holds off-target reads from a library built for another chain.

Only a few counts were recorded for this clonotype. This chain joins TRBV19 and TRBJ2-1; a possible D gene is TRBD1 (5 bases). Germline CDR1 reads LNHDA; CDR2 reads SQIVND (reference sequence). Between the trimmed V and J ends, which lost 3 bases and 5 bases, there was a span of 14 bases. This CDR3 spans 15 amino acids. CDR3 sequence (DNA): TGTGCCAGTAGTATTAATACAGGCCCAAACAATGAGCAGTTCTTC. Translation: CASSINTGPNNEQFF.

There are a few counts of this clonotype. The rearrangement uses TRBV20-1 and TRBJ2-2; TRBD2 agrees at 11 bases. In germline, CDR1 is DFQATT, CDR2 SNEGSKA (reference sequence). This CDR3 is 15 amino acids long. V lost 5 bases to trimming and J lost 4 bases; unmatched junction nucleotides: 6. The CDR3 nucleotides read TGCAGTGCTTCCGCTAGCGGGGGGATCACCGGGGAGCTGTTTTTT. Its protein is CSASASGGITGELFF.

The chain employs TRBV5-5 and TRBJ2-5, with 9 bases that match TRBD1. V lost 4 bases, J lost 2 bases, and 12 bases stayed unmatched. This CDR3 contains 17 residues. Germline V CDR1 and CDR2: SGHKS, YYEKEE (reference sequence). The CDR3 sequence: CASSAAPGTGTQETQYF. The CDR3 DNA sequence: TGTGCCAGCAGCGCGGCCCCCGGGACAGGGACACAAGAGACCCAGTACTTC.